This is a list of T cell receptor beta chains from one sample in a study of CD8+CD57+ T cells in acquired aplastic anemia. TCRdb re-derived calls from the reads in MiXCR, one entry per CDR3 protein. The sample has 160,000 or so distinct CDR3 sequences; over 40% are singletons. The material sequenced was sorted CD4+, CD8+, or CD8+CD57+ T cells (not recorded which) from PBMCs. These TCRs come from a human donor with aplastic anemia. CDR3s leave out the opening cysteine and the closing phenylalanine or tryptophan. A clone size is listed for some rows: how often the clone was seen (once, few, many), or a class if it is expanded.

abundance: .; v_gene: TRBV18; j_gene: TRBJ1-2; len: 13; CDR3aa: ASSPDWGTNYGYT
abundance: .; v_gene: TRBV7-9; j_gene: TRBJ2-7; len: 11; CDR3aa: ASSIGPSYEQY
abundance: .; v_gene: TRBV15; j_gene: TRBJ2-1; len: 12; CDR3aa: ATSRARGAHEQF
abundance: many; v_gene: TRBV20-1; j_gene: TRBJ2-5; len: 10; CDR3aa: SAQGQQETQY
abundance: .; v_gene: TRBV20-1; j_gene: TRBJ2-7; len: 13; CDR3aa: SARESTTVSYEQY
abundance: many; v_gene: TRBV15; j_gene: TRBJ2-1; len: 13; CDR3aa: ATSRARETTNEQF
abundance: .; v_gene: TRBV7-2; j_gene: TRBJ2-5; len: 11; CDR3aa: ASRTGRRETQY
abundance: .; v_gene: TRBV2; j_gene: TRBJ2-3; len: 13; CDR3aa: ASRPPARVTDTQY
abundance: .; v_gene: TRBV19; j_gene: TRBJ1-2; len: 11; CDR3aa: ASSVQQGGSYT
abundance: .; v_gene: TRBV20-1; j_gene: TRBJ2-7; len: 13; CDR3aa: SASLSSGPGYEQY
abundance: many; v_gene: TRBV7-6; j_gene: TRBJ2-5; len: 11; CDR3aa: ASSRGNMGTQY
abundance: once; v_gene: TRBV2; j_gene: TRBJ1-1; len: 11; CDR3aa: ASRDRVGTEAF
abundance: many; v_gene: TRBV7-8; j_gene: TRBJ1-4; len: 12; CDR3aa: ASSLAGQWEKLF
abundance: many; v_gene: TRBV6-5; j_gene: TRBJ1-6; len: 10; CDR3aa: ASSYGDSPLH
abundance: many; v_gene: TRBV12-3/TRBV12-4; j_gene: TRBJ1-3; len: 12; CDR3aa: ASSPAGGRYTIY
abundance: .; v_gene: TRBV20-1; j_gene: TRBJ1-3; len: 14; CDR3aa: SATKDNRDTGNTVY
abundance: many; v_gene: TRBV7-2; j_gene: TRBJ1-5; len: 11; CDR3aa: ASSLGHNQPQH
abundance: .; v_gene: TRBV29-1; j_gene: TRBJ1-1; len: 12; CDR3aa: SVVRGWVNTEAF
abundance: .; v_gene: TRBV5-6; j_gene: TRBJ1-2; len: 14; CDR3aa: ASSLEGGRSNYGYT
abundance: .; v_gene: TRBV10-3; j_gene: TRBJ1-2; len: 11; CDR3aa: AIRGLAGEGYT
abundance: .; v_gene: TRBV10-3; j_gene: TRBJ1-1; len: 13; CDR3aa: AISESTGTRTEAF
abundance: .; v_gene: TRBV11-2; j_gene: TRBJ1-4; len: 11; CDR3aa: ASSPGRSEKLF
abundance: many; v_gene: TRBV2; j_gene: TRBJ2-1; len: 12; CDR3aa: ASVRGQGYNEQF
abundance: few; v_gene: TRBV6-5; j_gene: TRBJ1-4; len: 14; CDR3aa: ASSSISGVTNEKLF